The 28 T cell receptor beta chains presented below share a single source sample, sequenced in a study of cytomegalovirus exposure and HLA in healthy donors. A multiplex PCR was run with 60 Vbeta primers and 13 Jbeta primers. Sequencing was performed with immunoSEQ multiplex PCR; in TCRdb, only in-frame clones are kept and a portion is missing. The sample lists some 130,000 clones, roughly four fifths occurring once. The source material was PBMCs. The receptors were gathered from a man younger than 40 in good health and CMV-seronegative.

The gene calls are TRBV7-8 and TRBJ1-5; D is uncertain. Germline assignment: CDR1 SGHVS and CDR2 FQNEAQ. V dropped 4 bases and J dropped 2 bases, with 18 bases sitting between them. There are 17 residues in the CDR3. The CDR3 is CASSSPIDPGGNQPQHF. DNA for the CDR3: TGTGCCAGCAGCTCCCCAATTGACCCGGGAGGCAATCAGCCCCAGCATTTT. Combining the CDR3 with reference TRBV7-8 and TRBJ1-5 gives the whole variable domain GAGVSQSPRYKVAKRGQDVALRCDPISGHVSLFWYQQALGQGPEFLTYFQNEAQLDKSGLPSDRFFAERPEGSVSTLKIQRTQQEDSAVYLCASSSPIDPGGNQPQHFGDGTRLSIL.

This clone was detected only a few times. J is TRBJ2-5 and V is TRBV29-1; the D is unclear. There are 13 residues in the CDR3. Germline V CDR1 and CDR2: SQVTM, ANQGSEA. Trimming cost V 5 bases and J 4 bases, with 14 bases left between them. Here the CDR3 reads CSVMGHVGETQYF. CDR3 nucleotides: TGCAGCGTTATGGGCCATGTGGGAGAGACCCAGTACTTC.

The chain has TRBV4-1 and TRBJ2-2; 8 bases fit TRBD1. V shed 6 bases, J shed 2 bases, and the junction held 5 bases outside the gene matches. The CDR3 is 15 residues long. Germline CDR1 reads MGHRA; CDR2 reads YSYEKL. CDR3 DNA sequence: TGCGCCAGCAGGCCAGGGGGCTCAAACACCGGGGAGCTGTTTTTT. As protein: CASRPGGSNTGELFF.

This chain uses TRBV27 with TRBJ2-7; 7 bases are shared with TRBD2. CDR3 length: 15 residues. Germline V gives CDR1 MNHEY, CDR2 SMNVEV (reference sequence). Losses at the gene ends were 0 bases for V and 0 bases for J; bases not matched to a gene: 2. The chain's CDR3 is CASSLSGGSSYEQYF. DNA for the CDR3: TGTGCCAGCAGTTTATCGGGAGGGAGCTCCTACGAGCAGTACTTC.

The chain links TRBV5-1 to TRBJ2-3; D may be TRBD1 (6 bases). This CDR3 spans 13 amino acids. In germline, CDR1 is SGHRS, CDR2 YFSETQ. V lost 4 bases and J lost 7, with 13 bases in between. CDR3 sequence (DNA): TGCGCCAGCAGCCTAAAAACAGGGCATACGCAGTATTTT. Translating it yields CASSLKTGHTQYF.

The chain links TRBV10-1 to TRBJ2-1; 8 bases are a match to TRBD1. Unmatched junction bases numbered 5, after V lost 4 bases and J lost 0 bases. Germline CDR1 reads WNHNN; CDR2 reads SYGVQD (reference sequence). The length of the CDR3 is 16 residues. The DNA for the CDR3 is TGCGCCAGCAGTGGGCGACAGGGGACCTCCTACAATGAGCAGTTCTTC. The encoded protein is CASSGRQGTSYNEQFF.

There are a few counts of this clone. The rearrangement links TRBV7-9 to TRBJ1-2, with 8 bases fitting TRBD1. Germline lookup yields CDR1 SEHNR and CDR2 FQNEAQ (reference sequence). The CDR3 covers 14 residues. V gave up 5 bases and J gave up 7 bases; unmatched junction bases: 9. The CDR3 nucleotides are TGTGCCAGCAGCCCAGGGGGCCCTATGGGTGGCTACACCTTC. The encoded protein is CASSPGGPMGGYTF.

In DNA, the CDR3 is TGTGCCAGCAGCGCTACCCCAGGGGGGCTCGACACTGAAGCTTTCTTT. It yields the protein CASSATPGGLDTEAFF. This chain links TRBV9 with TRBJ1-1; 7 bases map to TRBD1. From germline, CDR1 is SGDLS and CDR2 YYNGEE. CDR3 size: 16 residues. J lost 3 bases, V lost 3 bases, and 11 bases had no gene match.

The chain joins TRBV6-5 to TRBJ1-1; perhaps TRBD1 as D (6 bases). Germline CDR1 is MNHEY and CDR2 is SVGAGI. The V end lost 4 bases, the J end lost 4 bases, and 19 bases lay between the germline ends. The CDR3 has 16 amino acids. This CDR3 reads CASSFTTGGGTTEAFF. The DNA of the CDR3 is TGTGCCAGCAGTTTTACGACAGGCGGGGGGACCACTGAAGCTTTCTTT.

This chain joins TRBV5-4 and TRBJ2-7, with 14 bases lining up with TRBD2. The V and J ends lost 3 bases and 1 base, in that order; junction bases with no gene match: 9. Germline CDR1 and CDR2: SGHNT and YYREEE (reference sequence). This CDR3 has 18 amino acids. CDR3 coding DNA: TGTGCCAGCAGCTCCCTGACTAGCGGGAGGGCCCGTTCCTACGAGCAGTACTTC. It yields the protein CASSSLTSGRARSYEQYF.

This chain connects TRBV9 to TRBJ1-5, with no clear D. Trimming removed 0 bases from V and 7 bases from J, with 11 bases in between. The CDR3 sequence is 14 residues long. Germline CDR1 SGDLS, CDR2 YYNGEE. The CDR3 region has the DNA TGTGCCAGCAGCGTAGAGGCATCAGGACAGCCCCAGCATTTT. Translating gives CASSVEASGQPQHF. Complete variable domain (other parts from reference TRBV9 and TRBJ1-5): DSGVTQTPKHLITATGQRVTLRCSPRSGDLSVYWYQQSLDQGLQFLIQYYNGEERAKGNILERFSAQQFPDLHSELNLSSLELGDSALYFCASSVEASGQPQHFGDGTRLSIL.

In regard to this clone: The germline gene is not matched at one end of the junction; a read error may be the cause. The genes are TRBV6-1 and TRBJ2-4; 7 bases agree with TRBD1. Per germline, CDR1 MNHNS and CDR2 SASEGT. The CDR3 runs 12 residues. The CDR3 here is CASSEPGTARNF. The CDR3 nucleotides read TGTGCCAGCAGTGAACCTGGGACAGCAAGAAACTTC.

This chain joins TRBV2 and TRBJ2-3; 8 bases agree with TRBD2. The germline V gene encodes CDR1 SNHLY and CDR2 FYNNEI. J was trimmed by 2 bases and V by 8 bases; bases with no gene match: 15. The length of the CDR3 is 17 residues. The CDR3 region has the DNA TGTGCCAGCCTCCTTTCCCAAACTAGCGGCGACACAGATACGCAGTATTTT. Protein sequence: CASLLSQTSGDTDTQYF. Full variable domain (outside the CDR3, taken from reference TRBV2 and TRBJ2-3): EPEVTQTPSHQVTQMGQEVILRCVPISNHLYFYWYRQILGQKVEFLVSFYNNEISEKSEIFDDQFSVERPDGSNFTLKIRSTKLEDSAMYFCASLLSQTSGDTDTQYFGPGTRLTVL.

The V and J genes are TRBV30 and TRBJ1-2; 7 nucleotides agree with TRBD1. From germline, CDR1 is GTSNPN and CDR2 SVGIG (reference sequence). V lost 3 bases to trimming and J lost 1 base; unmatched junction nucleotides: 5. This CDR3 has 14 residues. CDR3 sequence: CAWRKTGLNYGYTF. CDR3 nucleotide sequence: TGTGCCTGGAGAAAGACAGGGCTTAACTATGGCTACACCTTC.

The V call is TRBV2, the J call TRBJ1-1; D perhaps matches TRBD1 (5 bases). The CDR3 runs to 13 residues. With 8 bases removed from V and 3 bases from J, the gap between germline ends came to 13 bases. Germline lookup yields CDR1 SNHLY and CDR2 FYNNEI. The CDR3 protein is CASGTLGDTEAFF. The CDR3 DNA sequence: TGTGCCAGCGGTACCCTAGGGGACACTGAAGCTTTCTTT.

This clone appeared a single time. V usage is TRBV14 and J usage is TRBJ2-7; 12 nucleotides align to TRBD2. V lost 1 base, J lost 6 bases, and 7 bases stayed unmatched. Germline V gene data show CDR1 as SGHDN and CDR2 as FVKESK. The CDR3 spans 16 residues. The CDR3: CASSQARLAGVIEQYF. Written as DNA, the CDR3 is TGTGCCAGCAGCCAAGCCCGACTAGCGGGAGTGATCGAGCAGTACTTC.

The CDR3: CASSPQTASYEQYF. CDR3 sequence (DNA): TGTGCCAGCAGTCCCCAGACAGCCTCCTACGAGCAGTACTTC. This chain links TRBV6-5 with TRBJ2-7; D might be TRBD1 (5 bases). Germline-derived CDR1 and CDR2 are MNHEY and SVGAGI. The length of the CDR3 is 14 residues. Trimming removed 5 bases at V and 0 bases at J, with 11 bases between.

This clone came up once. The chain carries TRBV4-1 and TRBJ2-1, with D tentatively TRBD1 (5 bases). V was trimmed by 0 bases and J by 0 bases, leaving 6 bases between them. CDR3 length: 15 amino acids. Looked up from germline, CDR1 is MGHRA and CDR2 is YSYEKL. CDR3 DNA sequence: TGCGCCAGCAGCCAAGATGGACACTCCTACAATGAGCAGTTCTTC. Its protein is CASSQDGHSYNEQFF.

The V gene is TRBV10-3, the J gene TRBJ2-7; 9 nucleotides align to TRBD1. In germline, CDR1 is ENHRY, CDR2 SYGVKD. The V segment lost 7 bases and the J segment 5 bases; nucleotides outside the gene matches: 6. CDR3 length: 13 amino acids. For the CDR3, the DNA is TGTGCCATCACTCCCGACAGGGGGGACGAGCAGTACTTC. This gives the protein CAITPDRGDEQYF.

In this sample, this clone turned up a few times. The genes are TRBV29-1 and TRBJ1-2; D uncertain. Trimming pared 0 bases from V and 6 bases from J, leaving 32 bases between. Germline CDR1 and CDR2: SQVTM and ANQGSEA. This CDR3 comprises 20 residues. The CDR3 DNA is TGCAGCGTTGAAGATACGAGGTCATTTATTGTGGACTGGAGATTAAATGGCTACACCTTC. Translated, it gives CSVEDTRSFIVDWRLNGYTF.

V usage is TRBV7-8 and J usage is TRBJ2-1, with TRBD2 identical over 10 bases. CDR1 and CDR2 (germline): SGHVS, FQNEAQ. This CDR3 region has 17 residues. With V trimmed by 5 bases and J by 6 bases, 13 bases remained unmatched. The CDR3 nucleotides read TGTGCCAGCAGCGCCCTTCTAGCGGGAGTCCTTCCCAATGAGCAGTTCTTC. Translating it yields CASSALLAGVLPNEQFF.

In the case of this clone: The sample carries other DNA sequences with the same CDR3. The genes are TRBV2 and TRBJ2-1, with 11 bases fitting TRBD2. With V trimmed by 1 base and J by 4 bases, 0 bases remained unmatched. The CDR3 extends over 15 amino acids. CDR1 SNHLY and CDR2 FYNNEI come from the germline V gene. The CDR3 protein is CASSEGLAGYNEQFF. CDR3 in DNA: TGTGCCAGCAGTGAAGGACTAGCGGGATACAATGAGCAGTTCTTC.

The CDR3 sequence is CATSRSRENRNEQFF. DNA of the CDR3: TGTGCCACCAGCAGGAGCCGGGAAAATCGAAATGAGCAGTTCTTC. The chain combines TRBV15 with TRBJ2-1, with a tentative D call TRBD2 (5 bases). Germline CDR1 LNHNV, CDR2 YYDKDF (reference sequence). The CDR3 is 15 amino acids. Trimming took off 3 bases at V and 7 bases at J, with 16 bases between the two ends. Using reference TRBV15 and TRBJ2-1 for the parts outside the CDR3, the full variable domain is DAMVIQNPRYQVTQFGKPVTLSCSQTLNHNVMYWYQQKSSQAPKLLFHYYDKDFNNEADTPDNFQSRRPNTSFCFLDIRSPGLGDTAMYLCATSRSRENRNEQFFGPGTRLTVL.

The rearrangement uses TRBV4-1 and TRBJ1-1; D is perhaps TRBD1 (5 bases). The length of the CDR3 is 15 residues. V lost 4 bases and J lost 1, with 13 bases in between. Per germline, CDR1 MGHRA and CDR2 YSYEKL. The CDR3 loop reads CASSRPQGGNTEAFF. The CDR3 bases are TGCGCCAGCAGCCGCCCCCAGGGTGGGAACACTGAAGCTTTCTTT.

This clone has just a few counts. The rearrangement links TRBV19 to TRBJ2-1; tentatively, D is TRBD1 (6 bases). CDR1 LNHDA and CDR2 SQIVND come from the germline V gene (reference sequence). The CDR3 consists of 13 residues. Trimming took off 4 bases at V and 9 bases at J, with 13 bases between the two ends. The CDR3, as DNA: TGTGCCAGTAGTACCCGGGACACCCTTGAGCAGTTCTTC. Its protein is CASSTRDTLEQFF.

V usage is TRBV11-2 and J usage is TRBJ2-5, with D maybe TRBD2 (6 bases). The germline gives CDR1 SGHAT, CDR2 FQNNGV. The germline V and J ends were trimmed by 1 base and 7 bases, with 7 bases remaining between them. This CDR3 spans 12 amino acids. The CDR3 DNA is TGTGCCAGCAGCTTAGCCGGGGGGACCCAGTACTTC. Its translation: CASSLAGGTQYF. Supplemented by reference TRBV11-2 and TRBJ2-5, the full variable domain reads EAGVAQSPRYKIIEKRQSVAFWCNPISGHATLYWYQQILGQGPKLLIQFQNNGVVDDSQLPKDRFSAERLKGVDSTLKIQPAKLEDSAVYLCASSLAGGTQYFGPGTRLLVL.

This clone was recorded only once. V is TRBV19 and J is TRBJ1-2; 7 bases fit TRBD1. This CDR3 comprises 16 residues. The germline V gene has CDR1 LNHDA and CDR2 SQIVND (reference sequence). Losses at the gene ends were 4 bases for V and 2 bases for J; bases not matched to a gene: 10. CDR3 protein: CASSTRGSNINYGYTF. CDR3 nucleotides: TGTGCCAGTAGTACCAGGGGGAGTAATATAAACTATGGCTACACCTTC.

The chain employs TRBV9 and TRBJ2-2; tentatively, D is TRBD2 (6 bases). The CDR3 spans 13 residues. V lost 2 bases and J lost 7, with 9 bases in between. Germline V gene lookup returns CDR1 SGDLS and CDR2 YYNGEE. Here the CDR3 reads CASSVLTSGELFF. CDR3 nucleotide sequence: TGTGCCAGCAGCGTTTTGACTAGCGGGGAGCTGTTTTTT.